A single TCR beta chain is shown here with its context. This sample is drawn from a study of blood T cell repertoires in COVID-19. The age range of participants was about 18 to 95 years, with residence in some 25 US areas. Grouping used clinical history reported by participants in a survey and questionnaire. Recovered participants had two consecutive negative NP/OP PCR tests, healthcare professional clearance, or symptom resolution. The V end lost 1 base, the J end lost 8 bases, and 11 bases lay between the germline ends. Per the germline V gene, CDR1 is SGHVS and CDR2 is FQNEAQ. The CDR3 contains 14 residues. Original analysis: Amplified reference gene primers provided the basis for estimating nucleated cell counts. Method: immunoSEQ multiplex PCR; TCRdb's copy keeps in-frame clones and lacks some. That table gives V, J and clone size, and the DNA gave D and trimming. The sample yields under 200,000 clones, more than 70% seen once.

The clonotype comes from a man in his sixties who had recovered from COVID-19. The material sequenced was PBMCs or T cells enriched from blood (not recorded which). The V call is TRBV7-8, the J call TRBJ1-4; D gene uncertain. The CDR3 nucleotides read TGTGCCAGCAGCTTAGTGGAAGACTACGAAAAACTGTTTTTT. Amino acid sequence: CASSLVEDYEKLFF. The full variable domain, its missing parts supplied by reference TRBV7-8 and TRBJ1-4, is GAGVSQSPRYKVAKRGQDVALRCDPISGHVSLFWYQQALGQGPEFLTYFQNEAQLDKSGLPSDRFFAERPEGSVSTLKIQRTQQEDSAVYLCASSLVEDYEKLFFGSGTQLSVL.